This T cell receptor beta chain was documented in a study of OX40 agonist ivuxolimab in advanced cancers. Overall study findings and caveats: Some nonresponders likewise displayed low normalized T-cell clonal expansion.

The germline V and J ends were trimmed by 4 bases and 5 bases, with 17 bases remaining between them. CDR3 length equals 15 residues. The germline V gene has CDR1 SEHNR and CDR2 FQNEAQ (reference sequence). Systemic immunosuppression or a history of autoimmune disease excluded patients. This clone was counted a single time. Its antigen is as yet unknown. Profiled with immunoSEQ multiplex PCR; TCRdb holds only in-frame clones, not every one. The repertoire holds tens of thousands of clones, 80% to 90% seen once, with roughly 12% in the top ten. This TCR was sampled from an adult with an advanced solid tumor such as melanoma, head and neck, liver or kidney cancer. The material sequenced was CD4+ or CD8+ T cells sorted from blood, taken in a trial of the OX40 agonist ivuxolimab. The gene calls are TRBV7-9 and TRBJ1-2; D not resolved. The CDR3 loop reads CASSSLPVPVYGYTF. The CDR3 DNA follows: TGTGCCAGCAGCTCCCTACCCGTGCCGGTTTATGGCTACACCTTC.